The text below deals with one T cell receptor (beta chain). Its antigen is currently unknown. Using immunoSEQ multiplex PCR, the repertoire was profiled, and TCRdb retains in-frame clones only, with some absent. Of roughly 120,000 clones detected, more than 75% appear once; the ten largest clones hold roughly 5.3%. The sample belongs to a study of cytomegalovirus exposure and HLA in healthy donors. Germline CDR1 is MNHEY and CDR2 is SMNVEV (reference sequence). V lost 5 bases to trimming and J lost 4 bases; unmatched junction nucleotides: 8. CDR3 length: 15 amino acids. Study-level findings and limits: Among TCR beta chains, those listed as cytomegalovirus-associated numbered approximately 150. A few CMV-associated chains were confirmed in vitro to be specific for CMV antigens. Cytomegalovirus status was reportedly diagnosed by the classifier with high specificity and sensitivity.

Specimen: PBMCs. The origin of this receptor is a young man in good health and CMV-seronegative. V usage is TRBV27 and J usage is TRBJ2-3, with 8 nucleotides matching TRBD1. The CDR3 sequence is CASSEWTGYPDTQYF. CDR3 nucleotide sequence: TGTGCCAGCAGTGAATGGACAGGGTATCCAGATACGCAGTATTTT.